The sequence of this T cell receptor beta chain was determined in a study of response to subunit inactivated influenza vaccine. Germline CDR1 and CDR2: MGHDK and SYGVNS. V was cut by 2 bases and J by 3 bases, with 17 bases left in between. This CDR3 region has 17 residues. TCRdb ran MiXCR on the RT-PCR reads and lists one entry per CDR3 protein. The table shows around 480,000 distinct CDR3 sequences, with approximately 11% occurring only once. In its sample, this clonotype was seen a few times. Its specificity is unknown. General study points: Seasonal influenza vaccination, on each occasion, was suggested by the authors to recruit few new T cells.

The source was PBMCs from blood, collected about 6 weeks after vaccination. V gene TRBV25-1 combines with J gene TRBJ2-4; TRBD2 might be the D (6 bases). This TCR was recovered from a man aged 45-65 years who received an inactivated influenza vaccine. The CDR3 region has the DNA TGTGCCAGCAGTGAAAATCGGAGACTAGAGGACAAAAACATTCAGTACTTC. Translating gives CASSENRRLEDKNIQYF.